This entry is about one TCR beta chain. This clonotype was counted only a few times. Its target antigen remains unknown. No base quality values were provided; no much bigger clone lies one nucleotide off. The library was generated by UMI-ligation and nested PCR. An equimolar mix of two oligonucleotides covering both TRBC1 and TRBC2 was used as the beta constant-region primer. The ligated cDNA went through four rounds of PCR with nested alpha and beta constant-region primers together with the SP2 primer. A single-stranded oligonucleotide bearing the SP2 primer plus a 12-nucleotide UMI was ligated onto the 3' end of the cDNA by T4 RNA ligase 1. The ligation reaction was kept at 16 degrees C for roughly 19-24 hours. PCR2 was typically performed as a SYBR Green qPCR and was stopped at a predetermined threshold so that over-amplification was prevented. Agencourt AMPure XP magnetic beads were used for all purifications after the first. Libraries were quantified by Qubit and checked on a TapeStation, with a main peak expected near 650 bp. The pooled libraries were sequenced on an Illumina MiSeq using v2 2x251 paired-end kits, which usually yielded roughly 0.95-2.1 million reads per sample. Each sample was pooled at about 4.2 nM, and roughly 4.5-8% PhiX was included to help cluster recognition. Processing in the source paper ran as follows. FASTQ reads processed by Demultiplexor were assigned V and J genes by Decombinator through tag matching that tolerated a single base-pair mismatch. UMIs were used by Collapsinator to correct both sequencing errors and frequency errors arising from PCR heterogeneity. CDR3Translator translated TCRs and extracted CDR3s from the conserved cysteine to the FGXG phenylalanine, flagging non-productive sequences. Gini, Shannon entropy and inverse Simpson indices were calculated on repertoires subsampled to equal numbers of UMI-defined TCRs. Within the linear range, a power law was fitted by maximum likelihood to the distributions of clonotype abundance. For one naive CD8 sample, the pipeline and MIGEC produced similar UMI counts, unique TCR numbers and clonal distributions. In one analysis, naive TCRs also found in any memory subset of the same donor were removed from the naive repertoire. A set of 6,000 to 8,000 CMV-associated CDR3 sequences, compiled from VDJdb and a published dataset, was used to search the repertoires. TCRdb trimmed the raw reads at Q25, called clones with MiXCR and kept productive beta chains. Entries that share a CDR3 protein sequence are merged under the most common genes and DNA. TCRdb, rather than the study authors, made the V and J calls. This sample holds roughly 100,000 distinct CDR3 sequences; around 15% were observed only once. Roughly 3.1% of the sample comes from the top ten.

This record belongs to a study of naive and memory T cell subsets (dated by TCRdb to about 2017). About the investigation overall: Sorted naive and memory T cell subsets from peripheral blood were analyzed in the study using a UMI-based, open-source pipeline for TCR alpha and beta sequencing. Complete agreement was observed between the functional CMV T cell responses and the IgG serology results. RNA was DNase-treated and reverse transcribed with TCR constant-region primers, mostly using SuperScript III. The paper's findings and limits, for the study overall: The repertoire findings for the naive and memory subsets could not be validated, as no ground truth was available. RNA-based TCR counts may be influenced by expression changes linked to T cell activation and differentiation. TCR abundance followed a power law whose exponent differed between naive and memory subsets but was consistent across the three individuals. A few larger clonotypes were present in naive repertoires, particularly the CD8 repertoires, and these clonotypes were possibly memory cells re-expressing CD45RA. Each clonotype was defined as a single alpha or beta chain sequence rather than as a paired alpha/beta receptor. After error correction, over 95% of naive TCR sequences appeared only once, giving much steeper abundance distributions than memory subsets. In both CD4 and CD8 cells, going from naive through CM, EM and EMRA, the Gini index went up while Shannon and inverse Simpson diversity went down.

Including the terminal cysteine and phenylalanine, the CDR3 comprises 15 residues. Of all the DNA, just the CDR3 is kept, 45 bases in frame from base 1. CDR1 and CDR2 are drawn from the germline V gene (reference sequence): MNHEY, SMNVEV. Trimming takes 0 bases from V and 7 bases from J, and the germline ends sit 13 bases apart. From the second PCR step onward, the TCR alpha chain libraries and the TCR beta chain libraries were amplified separately. The CMV status of each donor was determined by measuring IFNgamma production from CD4+ T cells after fresh PBMCs had been stimulated overnight with CMV viral lysate. CD4 T cells were positively selected using Miltenyi beads, after which CD8 T cells were positively selected from the CD4-negative fraction. Cells stained for CD3, CD4, CD8, CD45RA, CD27 and a live/dead dye were sorted on a BD Aria II into four subsets by CD45RA and CD27. Blood was obtained from a few healthy volunteers, and the blood from each volunteer was fractionated into CD4 and CD8 T cells and subsequently into four differentiation subsets. Approximately 120 ml of peripheral blood was taken from each donor, and PBMC were separated by density-gradient centrifugation on Ficoll-Paque PLUS. Sorted cells were lysed in RLT buffer, after which RNA was extracted using a Qiagen RNeasy kit and stored at -80 degrees C.

The sample consisted of naive CD8+ T cells from blood. The sample's cell subset or site label, decoded: naive T cells, CD45RA high CD27+. Rearrangement joined TRBV27 to TRBJ1-5; the D gene is possibly TRBD1, with 6 bases matching. The TCR originated in a human donor in good health. The nucleotide sequence is TGTGCCAGCAGTTTATCCCGACAGGCTGAGCAGCCCCAGCATTTT. Its translation reads: CASSLSRQAEQPQHF.